What follows are 17 T cell receptor beta chains derived from one specimen sequenced in a study of blood T cells in healthy people across ages. The use of a sample-barcoded 5' primer and a J-beta primer mix characterized a second PCR of about 7 to 12 cycles. TCRdb processed the 5' RACE reads anew with MiXCR; each CDR3 protein has one entry. The sample holds roughly 800,000 distinct CDR3 sequences, more than 45% seen once. Sequenced input: blood. All receptors derive from a man aged 25-45 years in good health.

J is TRBJ2-5 and V is TRBV20-1; 9 nucleotides align to TRBD2. The V segment lost 5 bases and the J segment 5 bases; nucleotides outside the gene matches: 6. This CDR3 spans 13 amino acids. CDR1 and CDR2 (germline): DFQATT, SNEGSKA (reference sequence). This chain's CDR3 is CSAPGLALETQYF. The DNA of the CDR3 is TGCAGTGCTCCGGGACTAGCATTGGAGACCCAGTACTTC.

Concerning this clonotype itself: Germline and junction disagree at one end, which may indicate a read error. The chain combines TRBV29-1 with TRBJ2-7; 9 positions match TRBD1. This CDR3 has 14 residues. Germline CDR1 SQVTM, CDR2 ANQGSEA. The CDR3 protein is CSVPTGTGRSEQYF. The CDR3 DNA reads TGTAGCGTTCCCACTGGGACAGGGAGGTCCGAGCAGTACTTC.

The chain employs TRBV2 and TRBJ2-5; 8 bases fit TRBD2. The V and J ends lost 4 bases and 3 bases, in that order; junction bases with no gene match: 7. The germline CDR1 and CDR2 sequences are SNHLY and FYNNEI. The CDR3 totals 15 residues. Written as DNA, the CDR3 is TGTGCCAGCAGTGTGGGCGGGGGGTCAAAAGAGACCCAGTACTTC. Its translation is CASSVGGGSKETQYF.

Many counts were recorded for this clonotype. This chain uses TRBV25-1 with TRBJ2-7; possible D gene TRBD2, 6 bases. V lost 0 bases and J 7 bases, leaving 13 bases between the germline ends. The V gene's germline CDR1 is MGHDK and CDR2 SYGVNS. CDR3 length: 14 amino acids. The CDR3 reads CASSEYGGRREQYF. The CDR3 nucleotides read TGTGCCAGCAGTGAATACGGGGGAAGAAGAGAGCAGTACTTC.

The J gene is TRBJ2-3, the V gene TRBV15, with D perhaps given as TRBD1 or TRBD2 (5 bases each). Deletions cut 8 bases from V and 4 bases from J, with 13 bases between. Germline assignment: CDR1 LNHNV and CDR2 YYDKDF (reference sequence). This CDR3 region has 13 residues. CDR3 residues: CATLLVGADTQYF. The CDR3 bases are TGTGCCACCCTACTAGTGGGGGCAGATACGCAGTATTTT.

The count of this clonotype is one. The J gene is TRBJ1-1, the V gene TRBV3-1; the D gene is possibly TRBD1 (6 bases). This CDR3 spans 12 amino acids. CDR1 LGHDT and CDR2 YNNKEL come from the germline V gene (reference sequence). Trimming took off 1 base at V and 9 bases at J, with 9 bases between the two ends. The CDR3 reads CASSQGDRKAFF. In DNA form, the CDR3 reads TGTGCCAGCAGCCAAGGCGACAGGAAAGCTTTCTTT.

The V call is TRBV12-3 or TRBV12-4, the J call TRBJ2-7; 7 bases fit TRBD1. CDR3 length equals 14 residues. J lost 2 bases, V lost 7 bases, and 8 bases had no gene match. DNA for the CDR3: TGTGCCAGCAAGAACACAGGGGCCCCCTACGAGCAGTACTTC. Its translation: CASKNTGAPYEQYF.

The V gene is TRBV5-1, the J gene TRBJ2-4; the D is unclear. Trimming took off 1 base at V and 5 bases at J, with 13 bases between the two ends. Germline values: CDR1 SGHRS, CDR2 YFSETQ. The CDR3 loop spans 15 amino acids. DNA of the CDR3: TGCGCCAGCAGCTTGTATTCGGGCGGAGAAAACATTCAGTACTTC. This gives the protein CASSLYSGGENIQYF.

The rearrangement uses TRBV27 and TRBJ1-4; maybe TRBD1 (6 bases). V shed 8 bases and J shed 5 bases, with 15 bases lying between them. Germline V lookup: CDR1 MNHEY, CDR2 SMNVEV (reference sequence). This CDR3 is 14 amino acids long. The chain's CDR3 is CASSPGQPNEKLFF. CDR3 nucleotide sequence: TGTGCCAGCTCCCCCGGACAGCCGAATGAAAAACTGTTTTTT.

This clonotype was seen only a few times. The chain employs TRBV20-1 and TRBJ2-5; the D gene is possibly TRBD2 (5 bases). Trimming pared 1 base from V and 11 bases from J, leaving 14 bases between. This CDR3 contains 12 residues. Per germline, CDR1 DFQATT and CDR2 SNEGSKA (reference sequence). The CDR3 bases are TGCAGTGCTAGAGGCGGGCGGAATGAGCAGTACTTC. Translation gives CSARGGRNEQYF.

The CDR3: CASSQEGAGTSGVYTQYF. In DNA, the CDR3 is TGCGCCAGCAGCCAAGAGGGGGCCGGGACTAGCGGGGTTTATACGCAGTATTTT. This sequence joins TRBV4-3 and TRBJ2-3; 13 bases are shared with TRBD2. Trimming cost V 0 bases and J 7 bases; bases outside gene matches: 10. From germline, CDR1 is LGHNA and CDR2 YSLEER. The CDR3 extends over 18 amino acids.

This chain uses TRBV9 with TRBJ2-7; the match to TRBD2 covers 15 bases. The germline V gene encodes CDR1 SGDLS and CDR2 YYNGEE. CDR3 size: 15 residues. Losses at the gene ends were 4 bases for V and 4 bases for J; bases not matched to a gene: 3. CDR3 in DNA: TGTGCCAGCAGCATTGGGACTAGCGGGGGGTACGAGCAGTACTTC. Protein product: CASSIGTSGGYEQYF.

The chain is built from TRBV11-2 and TRBJ2-3, with D perhaps given as TRBD1 or TRBD2 (7 bases each). The CDR3 contains 15 residues. Germline V gene lookup returns CDR1 SGHAT and CDR2 FQNNGV. The V end lost 5 bases, the J end lost 2 bases, and 14 bases lay between the germline ends. CDR3 amino acids: CASSPGGVLTDTQYF. DNA for the CDR3: TGTGCCAGCAGCCCAGGGGGGGTACTCACAGATACGCAGTATTTT.

This clonotype appeared a few times. V gene TRBV11-1 combines with J gene TRBJ2-3; D unresolved. The CDR3 sequence is 14 residues long. The germline V gene has CDR1 SGHAT and CDR2 FQDESV (reference sequence). V was cut by 3 bases and J by 10 bases, with 17 bases left in between. This chain's CDR3 is CASSFGLSALAQYF. The DNA of the CDR3 is TGTGCCAGCAGCTTCGGCCTCTCAGCGCTGGCGCAGTATTTT.

This chain connects TRBV6-5 to TRBJ1-4; possibly TRBD1 for D (6 bases). There are 14 residues in the CDR3. The germline V gene has CDR1 MNHEY and CDR2 SVGAGI. Trimming took off 4 bases at V and 13 bases at J, with 19 bases between the two ends. The CDR3 is CASSSRGGAEGLFF. In DNA, the CDR3 is TGTGCCAGCAGTTCCAGGGGAGGAGCTGAAGGACTGTTTTTT.

The rearrangement joins TRBV28 to TRBJ2-6, with D uncertain. Germline V gene lookup returns CDR1 MDHEN and CDR2 SYDVKM. Trimming removed 6 bases from V and 0 bases from J, with 24 bases in between. This CDR3 has 20 residues. The CDR3 region has the DNA TGTGCCAGCAGCCCCACTTTGATGAGTGCATCCTCCTCTGGGGCCAACGTCCTGACTTTC. Translating gives CASSPTLMSASSSGANVLTF.

The chain has TRBV20-1 and TRBJ2-7; tentative D call: TRBD2 (5 bases). The CDR3 sequence is 15 residues long. Germline V CDR1 and CDR2: DFQATT, SNEGSKA (reference sequence). V was clipped by 0 bases and J by 2 bases, with 14 bases between them. The CDR3 reads CSARDPRGQTYEQYF. DNA for the CDR3: TGCAGTGCTAGAGATCCGCGCGGGCAGACCTACGAGCAGTACTTC.